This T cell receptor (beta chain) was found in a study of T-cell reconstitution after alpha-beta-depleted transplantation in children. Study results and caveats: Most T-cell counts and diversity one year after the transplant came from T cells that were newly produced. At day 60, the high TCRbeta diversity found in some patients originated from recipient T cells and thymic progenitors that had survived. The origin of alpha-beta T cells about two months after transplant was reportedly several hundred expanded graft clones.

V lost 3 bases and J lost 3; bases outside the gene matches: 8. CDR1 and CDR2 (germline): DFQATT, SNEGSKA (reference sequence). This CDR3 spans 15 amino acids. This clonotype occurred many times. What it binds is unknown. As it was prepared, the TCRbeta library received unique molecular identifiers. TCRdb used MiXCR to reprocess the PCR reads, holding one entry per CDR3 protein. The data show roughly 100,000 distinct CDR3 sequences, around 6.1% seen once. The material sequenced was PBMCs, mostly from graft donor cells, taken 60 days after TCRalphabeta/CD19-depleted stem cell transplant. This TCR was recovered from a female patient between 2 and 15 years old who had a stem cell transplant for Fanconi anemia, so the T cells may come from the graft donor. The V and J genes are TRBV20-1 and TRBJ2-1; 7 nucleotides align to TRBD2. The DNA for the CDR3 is TGCAGTGCTAGGGAACTAGCGATTTTCTACAATGAGCAGTTCTTC. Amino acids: CSARELAIFYNEQFF.